The next 29 T cell receptor beta chains were all read from a single sample in a study of T cell changes during pregnancy in multiple sclerosis. Data came from immunoSEQ multiplex PCR; TCRdb stores just in-frame clones and leaves some out. This sample has tens of thousands of clones, with about 96% found just once. The specimen comprised CD8+ T cells from peripheral blood mononuclear cells, sampled after pregnancy. The receptors here all came from a female donor with multiple sclerosis, enrolled in a pregnancy study.

This clone was picked up one time. The chain employs TRBV5-8 and TRBJ2-4; a possible D gene is TRBD2 (6 bases). The length of the CDR3 is 15 residues. Germline V lookup: CDR1 SGHTS, CDR2 YDEGEE. V dropped 5 bases and J dropped 5 bases, with 17 bases sitting between them. CDR3 in amino acids: CASRPTVGGQNIQYF. CDR3 DNA: TGTGCCAGCAGACCGACAGTGGGGGGTCAAAACATTCAGTACTTC.

V is TRBV15 and J is TRBJ2-1; 8 bases are a match to TRBD2. The CDR3 has 15 amino acids. Germline V gene sequence: CDR1 LNHNV, CDR2 YYDKDF (reference sequence). With V trimmed by 1 base and J by 6 bases, 5 bases remained unmatched. The CDR3 is CATSRVRLAGNEQFF. The CDR3 DNA sequence: TGTGCCACCAGCAGAGTCCGGCTAGCGGGCAATGAGCAGTTCTTC.

This chain uses TRBV28 with TRBJ2-5, with D perhaps TRBD1 (6 bases). CDR1 and CDR2 (germline): MDHEN, SYDVKM. CDR3 length: 17 residues. V was shortened by 3 bases and J by 0 bases, with 17 bases between the two germline ends. The CDR3 sequence is CASSFPRVGAYQETQYF. The CDR3 nucleotides are TGTGCCAGCAGTTTCCCCCGGGTGGGGGCCTACCAAGAGACCCAGTACTTC.

The count of this clone is one. The chain carries TRBV4-1 and TRBJ2-2; 7 bases fit TRBD2. CDR1 is MGHRA and CDR2 is YSYEKL in the germline V gene. With 6 bases clipped from V and 7 bases from J, the junction kept 8 bases outside the gene matches. There are 14 residues in the CDR3. The CDR3 nucleotides are TGCGCCAGCAGTGGGGAGGGGTTGATCGGGGAGCTGTTTTTT. Translated, it gives CASSGEGLIGELFF.

The CDR3 spells CASSLLDRGWDGELFF. CDR3 sequence (DNA): TGCGCCAGCAGCCTGCTAGACAGGGGGTGGGACGGGGAGCTGTTTTTT. This chain links TRBV4-1 with TRBJ2-2; 9 positions match TRBD1. Germline V gene sequence: CDR1 MGHRA, CDR2 YSYEKL. This CDR3 is 16 amino acids long. Unmatched junction bases numbered 10, after V lost 4 bases and J lost 7 bases.

The chain carries TRBV27 and TRBJ2-1; the match to TRBD1 covers 11 bases. There are 15 residues in the CDR3. CDR1 and CDR2 (germline): MNHEY, SMNVEV (reference sequence). V lost 3 bases and J lost 8; bases outside the gene matches: 6. The CDR3 spells CASSFTGQGAYEQFF. CDR3 nucleotides: TGTGCCAGCAGTTTTACCGGACAGGGGGCCTATGAGCAGTTCTTC.

As regards this clone: The same CDR3 is also encoded by other DNA sequences in this sample. V usage is TRBV25-1 and J usage is TRBJ1-1; possibly TRBD1 for D (6 bases). Germline CDR1 is MGHDK and CDR2 is SYGVNS. V was cut by 6 bases and J by 2 bases, with 7 bases left in between. The CDR3 contains 12 residues. The CDR3 DNA reads TGTGCCAGCAGGACAGGTAACACTGAAGCTTTCTTT. Residues: CASRTGNTEAFF. Full variable domain (remainder filled in from reference TRBV25-1 and TRBJ1-1): EADIYQTPRYLVIGTGKKITLECSQTMGHDKMYWYQQDPGMELHLIHYSYGVNSTEKGDLSSESTVSRIRTEHFPLTLESARPSHTSQYLCASRTGNTEAFFGQGTRLTVV.

The chain couples TRBV30 to TRBJ2-7; D unclear. The CDR3 has 12 amino acids. Trimming cost V 4 bases and J 1 base, with 8 bases left between them. CDR1 is GTSNPN, CDR2 SVGIG, per germline (reference sequence). As DNA, the CDR3 is TGTGCCTGGACTCGAGAGTCCTACGAGCAGTACTTC. This translates into CAWTRESYEQYF. Complete variable domain (other parts from reference TRBV30 and TRBJ2-7): SQTIHQWPATLVQPVGSPLSLECTVEGTSNPNLYWYRQAAGRGLQLLFYSVGIGQISSEVPQNLSASRPQDRQFILSSKKLLLSDSGFYLCAWTRESYEQYFGPGTRLTVT.

J is TRBJ2-1 and V is TRBV18; TRBD1 might be the D (6 bases). CDR3 length: 15 residues. The V end lost 4 bases, the J end lost 14 bases, and 24 bases lay between the germline ends. Germline assignment: CDR1 KGHSH and CDR2 LQKENI. The CDR3 bases are TGTGCCAGCTCACGCCCTGAGGCCCCTACGCCAGGGGAGTTCTTC. As protein: CASSRPEAPTPGEFF.

On this clone itself: The sample has other DNA sequences that encode this CDR3 too. This rearrangement joins TRBV29-1 to TRBJ2-7; TRBD1 matches at 7 bases. V shed 1 base, J shed 0 bases, and the junction held 3 bases outside the gene matches. Germline V gene data show CDR1 as SQVTM and CDR2 as ANQGSEA. The CDR3 sequence is 14 residues long. CDR3 nucleotides: TGCAGCGTTGAAGGACAGGGCGCCTCCTACGAGCAGTACTTC. This translates into CSVEGQGASYEQYF.

This chain uses TRBV14 with TRBJ2-1; 10 bases fit TRBD2. Trimming at V came to 1 base and at J to 3 bases, leaving 0 bases not matched to a gene. The CDR3 loop spans 15 amino acids. Germline CDR1 is SGHDN and CDR2 is FVKESK. CDR3 in amino acids: CASSQVAGGYNEQFF. The CDR3 DNA is TGTGCCAGCAGCCAAGTAGCGGGAGGCTACAATGAGCAGTTCTTC.

The chain couples TRBV28 to TRBJ1-2; TRBD1 is a possible D gene (5 bases). The CDR3 contains 13 residues. Germline V gene lookup returns CDR1 MDHEN and CDR2 SYDVKM. The germline V and J ends were trimmed by 10 bases and 0 bases, with 12 bases remaining between them. CDR3 bases: TGTGCCACCAAATCAGGGACTAACTATGGCTACACCTTC. This encodes CATKSGTNYGYTF.

The rearrangement links TRBV28 to TRBJ1-1; 7 nucleotides align to TRBD1. The CDR3 consists of 16 residues. V lost 3 bases to trimming and J lost 4 bases; unmatched junction nucleotides: 11. CDR1 and CDR2 from the germline V gene are MDHEN and SYDVKM. The CDR3 nucleotides are TGTGCCAGCAGTTTGGAGCCTGGGACAGCTCCCACTGAAGCTTTCTTT. Translating gives CASSLEPGTAPTEAFF.

V and J are TRBV7-2 and TRBJ2-2; tentative D call: TRBD1 (6 bases). From germline, CDR1 is SGHTA and CDR2 FQGNSA. V was cut by 5 bases and J by 6 bases, with 7 bases left in between. The length of the CDR3 is 12 residues. This CDR3 is CASSQGPGELFF. As DNA, the CDR3 is TGTGCCAGCAGCCAGGGGCCCGGGGAGCTGTTTTTT.

With regard to this clone: At the DNA level, this CDR3 is encoded by other sequences in the same sample as well. The gene calls are TRBV27 and TRBJ2-7, with a possible D match to TRBD2 (5 bases). CDR3 length equals 14 residues. CDR1 and CDR2 (germline): MNHEY, SMNVEV (reference sequence). V lost 5 bases, J lost 1 base, and 12 bases lay in between. CDR3 bases: TGTGCCAGCAGTCTTCGGGGTCCGTCCTACGAGCAGTACTTC. It is translated as CASSLRGPSYEQYF.

The chain links TRBV28 to TRBJ2-2; maybe TRBD1 (7 bases). CDR1 MDHEN and CDR2 SYDVKM come from the germline V gene. Trimming took off 8 bases at V and 1 base at J, with 14 bases between the two ends. The CDR3 covers 15 residues. CDR3 bases: TGTGCCAGCGTTGGGGGGACAGTGAACACCGGGGAGCTGTTTTTT. Translating gives CASVGGTVNTGELFF. The complete variable domain, with remaining parts taken from reference TRBV28 and TRBJ2-2, reads DVKVTQSSRYLVKRTGEKVFLECVQDMDHENMFWYRQDPGLGLRLIYFSYDVKMKEKGDIPEGYSVSREKKERFSLILESASTNQTSMYLCASVGGTVNTGELFFGEGSRLTVL.

This clone occurred once. The chain carries TRBV5-1 and TRBJ2-7, with 11 bases matching TRBD2. The CDR3 is 16 residues long. The trim removed 0 bases at V and 6 bases at J, leaving 8 bases unmatched. The V gene's germline CDR1 is SGHRS and CDR2 YFSETQ. CDR3 loop: CASSLAVDSGGGEQYF. As DNA, the CDR3 is TGCGCCAGCAGCTTGGCAGTGGATAGCGGGGGGGGCGAGCAGTACTTC.

This chain connects TRBV28 to TRBJ1-4, with 7 bases lining up with TRBD1. The CDR3 is 15 amino acids. Trimming at V came to 3 bases and at J to 3 bases, leaving 4 bases not matched to a gene. From germline, CDR1 is MDHEN and CDR2 SYDVKM. CDR3 residues: CASSFEGGPNEKLFF. DNA of the CDR3: TGTGCCAGCAGTTTCGAAGGGGGCCCTAATGAAAAACTGTTTTTT.

The rearrangement links TRBV2 to TRBJ2-3, with a weak D call TRBD2 (5 bases). Trimming took off 7 bases at V and 5 bases at J, with 16 bases between the two ends. The germline V gene encodes CDR1 SNHLY and CDR2 FYNNEI. The CDR3 has 14 residues. The CDR3 DNA reads as TGTGCCAGCACCTTGGGGAGTGATAAAGATACGCAGTATTTT. This translates into CASTLGSDKDTQYF.

The chain carries TRBV2 and TRBJ1-4, with 8 bases lining up with TRBD1. The V segment lost 3 bases and the J segment 5 bases; nucleotides outside the gene matches: 5. Germline V gives CDR1 SNHLY, CDR2 FYNNEI. The CDR3 spans 15 residues. The CDR3 here is CASSDDRGGNEKLFF. CDR3 nucleotides: TGTGCCAGCAGTGATGACAGGGGAGGAAATGAAAAACTGTTTTTT.

The chain has TRBV27 and TRBJ2-1; 10 bases align to TRBD2. This CDR3 is 15 amino acids long. From germline, CDR1 is MNHEY and CDR2 SMNVEV (reference sequence). The V and J ends lost 3 bases and 3 bases, in that order; junction bases with no gene match: 2. CDR3 loop: CASSFLAGDYNEQFF. The CDR3 DNA reads TGTGCCAGCAGTTTTCTAGCGGGGGACTACAATGAGCAGTTCTTC.

The V and J genes are TRBV29-1 and TRBJ2-2; possibly TRBD2 for D (5 bases). Germline V gene lookup returns CDR1 SQVTM and CDR2 ANQGSEA. The CDR3 spans 12 residues. Trimming shortened V by 3 bases and J by 4 bases, and 6 bases separated the two germline ends. CDR3 in DNA: TGCAGCGTTGAGGCGGGCACCGGGGAGCTGTTTTTT. Amino acid sequence: CSVEAGTGELFF.

J is TRBJ2-1 and V is TRBV7-9; 12 bases are shared with TRBD2. Germline assignment: CDR1 SEHNR and CDR2 FQNEAQ (reference sequence). The junction had 7 bases not matched to a gene; V was cut back by 6 bases and J by 4 bases. The CDR3 spans 16 residues. DNA of the CDR3: TGTGCCAGCAGGCTCCTAGCGGGAGGGAATTACAATGAGCAGTTCTTC. Translated, it gives CASRLLAGGNYNEQFF.

The J gene is TRBJ2-3, the V gene TRBV27; 7 bases align to TRBD2. The CDR3 runs to 14 residues. V trimming: 6 bases; J trimming: 1 base; junction bases outside the gene matches: 4. Germline CDR1 reads MNHEY; CDR2 reads SMNVEV (reference sequence). CDR3 coding DNA: TGTGCCAGCAGACTCACTAGCGGCACAGATACGCAGTATTTT. As protein: CASRLTSGTDTQYF.

The rearrangement links TRBV7-9 to TRBJ2-4; 8 bases align to TRBD1. The germline CDR1 and CDR2 sequences are SEHNR and FQNEAQ (reference sequence). The CDR3 extends over 12 amino acids. After removal of 5 bases from V and 15 bases from J, the junction contained 9 bases not matched to a gene. CDR3 residues: CASSKTGDRGYF. The CDR3 DNA is TGTGCCAGCAGCAAGACAGGGGATAGAGGGTACTTC.

The chain is built from TRBV29-1 and TRBJ2-5; D uncertain. Trimming cost V 7 bases and J 5 bases, with 14 bases left between them. Germline values: CDR1 SQVTM, CDR2 ANQGSEA. The CDR3 has 12 amino acids. CDR3 nucleotide sequence: TGCAGCGAACGGTCCTTATCGGAGACCCAGTACTTC. This sequence encodes CSERSLSETQYF.

This chain joins TRBV13 and TRBJ2-1; tentatively, D is TRBD2 (6 bases). Trimming stripped 5 bases from V and 2 bases from J, with 13 bases between. The CDR3 is 15 amino acids. Germline V gene sequence: CDR1 PRHDT, CDR2 FYEKMQ (reference sequence). The CDR3 loop is CASSPRLGPYNEQFF. The CDR3 coding sequence is TGTGCCAGCAGCCCCCGACTAGGCCCCTACAATGAGCAGTTCTTC.

The chain combines TRBV21-1 with TRBJ2-3; the table's TRBD1 call for D was not verified on the DNA. TRBV21-1 is marked as a pseudogene. CDR3 length equals 15 residues. CDR3 nucleotide sequence: TGTGCCAGCAGAGATTTGGGACAGGGGACAGATACGCAGTATTTT. As protein: CASRDLGQGTDTQYF.

CDR3 DNA sequence: TGTGCCAGCTCACCAGTACAGGGGACCGACGAGCAGTACTTC. Translation gives CASSPVQGTDEQYF. The chain couples TRBV18 to TRBJ2-7, with 7 bases lining up with TRBD1. This CDR3 comprises 14 residues. Germline lookup yields CDR1 KGHSH and CDR2 LQKENI. V dropped 2 bases and J dropped 5; count of bases not matched to a gene: 6.